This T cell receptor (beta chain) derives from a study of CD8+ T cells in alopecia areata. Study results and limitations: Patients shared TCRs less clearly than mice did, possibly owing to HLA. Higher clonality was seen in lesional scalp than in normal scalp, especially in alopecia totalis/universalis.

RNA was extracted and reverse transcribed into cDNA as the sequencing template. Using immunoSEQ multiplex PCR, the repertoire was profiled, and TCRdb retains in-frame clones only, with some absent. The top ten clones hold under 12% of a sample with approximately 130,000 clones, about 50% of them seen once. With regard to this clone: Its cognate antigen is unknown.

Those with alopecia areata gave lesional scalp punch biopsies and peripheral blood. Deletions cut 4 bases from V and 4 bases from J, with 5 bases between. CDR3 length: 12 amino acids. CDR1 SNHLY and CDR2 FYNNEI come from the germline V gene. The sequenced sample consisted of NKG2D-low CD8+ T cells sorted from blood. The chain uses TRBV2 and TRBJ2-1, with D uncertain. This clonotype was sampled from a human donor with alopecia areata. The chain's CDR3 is CASSGAYNEQFF. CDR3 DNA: TGTGCCAGCAGTGGTGCTTACAATGAGCAGTTCTTC.